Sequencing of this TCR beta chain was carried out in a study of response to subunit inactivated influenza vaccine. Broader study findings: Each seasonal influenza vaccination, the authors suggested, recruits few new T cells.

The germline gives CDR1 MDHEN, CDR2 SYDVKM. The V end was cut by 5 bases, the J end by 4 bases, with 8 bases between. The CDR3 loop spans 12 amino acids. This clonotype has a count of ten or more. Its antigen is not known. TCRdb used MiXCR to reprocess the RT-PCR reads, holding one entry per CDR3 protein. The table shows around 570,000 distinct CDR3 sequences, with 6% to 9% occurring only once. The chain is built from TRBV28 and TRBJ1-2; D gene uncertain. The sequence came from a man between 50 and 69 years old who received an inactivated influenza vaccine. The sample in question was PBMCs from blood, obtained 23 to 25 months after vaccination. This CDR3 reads CASSPGTYGYTF. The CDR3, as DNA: TGTGCCAGCAGTCCAGGTACCTATGGCTACACCTTC.